The clone carrying this T cell receptor (beta chain) was detected once. Clones were sequenced by immunoSEQ multiplex PCR, and TCRdb holds only the in-frame ones, with some missing. The data show 50,000 or so clones, about 80% seen once. The entry originates in a study of control samples from healthy donors and cancer patients. Trimming at V came to 1 base and at J to 7 bases, leaving 9 bases not matched to a gene. Germline assignment: CDR1 MNHEY and CDR2 SMNVEV (reference sequence). The CDR3 spans 15 residues. The clonotype originates from an older man in good health. The rearrangement links TRBV27 to TRBJ1-1, with 7 nucleotides matching TRBD1. Sequencing was done on a sample of blood. The chain's CDR3 is CASSLYPRQGDEAFF. The CDR3 nucleotides read TGTGCCAGCAGTTTATACCCCCGCCAGGGGGATGAAGCTTTCTTT.